This TCR beta chain derives from a study of response to subunit inactivated influenza vaccine listed by TCRdb under 2018. Notes on the research overall: To follow how T cells responded to a trivalent subunit inactivated influenza vaccine, the researchers relied on deep quantitative profiling of the T cell receptor repertoire. Results the study describes overall, beyond this receptor: The authors suggested that each seasonal influenza vaccination may recruit only a limited number of new T cells.

The CDR3 has 16 amino acids, counting the end cysteine and phenylalanine. Only the CDR3 DNA stays, 48 bases, in frame from base 1. The germline V gene specifies KGHDR as CDR1 and SFDVKD as CDR2. The V end gives up 1 base and the J end 5 bases, leaving 6 bases in the junction not matched to a gene. Libraries were made using RT-PCR. TCRdb shows the sequencer as Illumina HiSeq 2500. Starting from the raw public reads, TCRdb applied fastp trimming at Q25, assembled clones with MiXCR and retained in-frame beta chains. Each CDR3 protein gets just one entry, which takes the most common genes and DNA from the rows behind it. The sample table records a few hundred thousand distinct CDR3 sequences; 12% to 15% of these occur just once. The top ten constitute 11% of the sample. Of note for this clonotype: Its antigen is unknown. No per-base quality is available; no much larger clone lies one base away.

Sequencing was performed on PBMCs from blood, taken 12 days after vaccination. The sequence joins TRBV24-1 to TRBJ2-3, with 9 bases aligning to TRBD2. The receptor was derived from a man aged 50 to 59 who received an inactivated influenza vaccine. Donor details come from another sample of the same person, matched by shared clones. Here is the DNA: TGTGCCACCAGTGATTTATTAGCGGGAGATGGAGATACGCAGTATTTT. This is translated as CATSDLLAGDGDTQYF.